Below are 32 T cell receptor beta chains sequenced from a single sample in a study of OX40 agonist ivuxolimab in advanced cancers. The method was immunoSEQ multiplex PCR; TCRdb's version includes in-frame clones alone and lacks a portion of them. The table lists about 61,000 clones, under 85% of them singletons. This sample comprised CD4+ or CD8+ T cells sorted from blood, obtained in a trial of the OX40 agonist ivuxolimab. The receptor source for this set is an adult with an advanced solid tumor such as melanoma, head and neck, liver or kidney cancer.

The chain joins TRBV7-2 to TRBJ2-5; D gene uncertain. The V end lost 5 bases, the J end lost 2 bases, and 12 bases lay between the germline ends. The germline V gene encodes CDR1 SGHTA and CDR2 FQGNSA. The CDR3 length is 14 residues. In nucleotides, the CDR3 is TGTGCCAGCAGCCCTCCAGGTGTACAAGAGACCCAGTACTTC. This encodes CASSPPGVQETQYF.

The chain couples TRBV7-9 to TRBJ2-3; D is uncertain. V shed 3 bases and J shed 0 bases, with 10 bases lying between them. The CDR3 runs 15 residues. CDR1 SEHNR and CDR2 FQNEAQ come from the germline V gene (reference sequence). In DNA form, the CDR3 reads TGTGCCAGCAGCTTCCAGGATTCTAGCACAGATACGCAGTATTTT. This sequence encodes CASSFQDSSTDTQYF.

The chain employs TRBV11-1 and TRBJ2-7; TRBD1 agrees at 10 bases. V dropped 5 bases and J dropped 6; count of bases not matched to a gene: 4. The CDR3 has 13 amino acids. The germline V gene has CDR1 SGHAT and CDR2 FQDESV (reference sequence). In DNA form, the CDR3 reads TGTGCCAGCAGCAGCCGGGACAGGGGCGAGCAGTACTTC. Translated, it gives CASSSRDRGEQYF.

The V gene is TRBV5-1, the J gene TRBJ1-2; TRBD1 matches 9 bases. Looked up from germline, CDR1 is SGHRS and CDR2 is YFSETQ. This CDR3 comprises 16 residues. The ends lost 0 bases at V and 2 bases at J; junction bases unmatched: 5. The CDR3 loop is CASSLAAGQGNYGYTF. In DNA form, the CDR3 reads TGCGCCAGCAGCTTGGCCGCGGGACAGGGCAACTATGGCTACACCTTC. The complete variable domain, with remaining parts taken from reference TRBV5-1 and TRBJ1-2, reads KAGVTQTPRYLIKTRGQQVTLSCSPISGHRSVSWYQQTPGQGLQFLFEYFSETQRNKGNFPGRFSGRQFSNSRSEMNVSTLELGDSALYLCASSLAAGQGNYGYTFGSGTRLTVV.

The chain uses TRBV18 and TRBJ1-2, with a weak D call TRBD1 (5 bases). The V gene's germline CDR1 is KGHSH and CDR2 LQKENI. Trimming took 3 bases from V and 4 from J, leaving 9 bases between them. The CDR3 runs to 13 residues. CDR3 protein: CASSPDSLYGYTF. In DNA, the CDR3 is TGTGCCAGCTCACCCGACAGCCTCTATGGCTACACCTTC. Supplemented by reference TRBV18 and TRBJ1-2, the full variable domain reads NAGVMQNPRHLVRRRGQEARLRCSPMKGHSHVYWYRQLPEEGLKFMVYLQKENIIDESGMPKERFSAEFPKEGPSILRIQQVVRGDSAAYFCASSPDSLYGYTFGSGTRLTVV.

This chain links TRBV7-2 with TRBJ2-3; unclear D gene. Germline CDR1 SGHTA, CDR2 FQGNSA. This CDR3 comprises 14 residues. Trimming stripped 2 bases from V and 6 bases from J, with 12 bases between. CDR3 sequence (DNA): TGTGCCAGCAGCTTAATGTCCGTGAGGGATACGCAGTATTTT. Its translation: CASSLMSVRDTQYF. Full variable domain (rest looked up from reference TRBV7-2 and TRBJ2-3): GAGVSQSPSNKVTEKGKDVELRCDPISGHTALYWYRQSLGQGLEFLIYFQGNSAPDKSGLPSDRFSAERTGGSVSTLTIQRTQQEDSAVYLCASSLMSVRDTQYFGPGTRLTVL.

The chain has TRBV4-3 and TRBJ2-3, with TRBD2 matching 12 bases. Trimming took 3 bases from V and 5 from J; bases not matched to a gene: 0. The germline CDR1 and CDR2 sequences are LGHNA and YSLEER. CDR3 length equals 14 residues. CDR3 sequence (DNA): TGCGCCAGCAGCCAGACTAGCGGGGGAGATACGCAGTATTTT. Translating it yields CASSQTSGGDTQYF.

This clone turned up a few times. The chain carries TRBV7-3 and TRBJ2-3; 8 bases agree with TRBD1. Unmatched junction bases numbered 7, after V lost 5 bases and J lost 3 bases. Germline V gene lookup returns CDR1 SGHTA and CDR2 FQGTGA. CDR3 length equals 15 residues. CDR3 sequence (DNA): TGTGCCAGCAGCCCAGACAGGGGCAAGACAGATACGCAGTATTTT. Encoded protein: CASSPDRGKTDTQYF.

This clone has a single count. J is TRBJ1-1 and V is TRBV2; 8 bases match TRBD1. V shed 5 bases, J shed 8 bases, and the junction held 4 bases outside the gene matches. The CDR3 is 12 residues long. Germline CDR1 is SNHLY and CDR2 is FYNNEI. The CDR3 bases are TGTGCCAGCAGTTCACAGGGGGTCGAAGCTTTCTTT. This sequence encodes CASSSQGVEAFF.

The rearrangement uses TRBV10-1 and TRBJ2-6, with 8 bases that match TRBD1. The CDR3 has 16 amino acids. Germline V gives CDR1 WNHNN, CDR2 SYGVQD (reference sequence). V lost 6 bases, J lost 1 base, and 5 bases stayed unmatched. CDR3 protein: CASSRTGISGANVLTF. CDR3 nucleotide sequence: TGCGCCAGCAGCAGGACAGGGATTTCTGGGGCCAACGTCCTGACTTTC.

The chain couples TRBV18 to TRBJ1-2; D uncertain. V gave up 4 bases and J gave up 0 bases, with 9 bases separating them. Germline assignment: CDR1 KGHSH and CDR2 LQKENI. This CDR3 is built from 14 residues. The CDR3 loop reads CASSLDTSNYGYTF. The CDR3 bases are TGTGCCAGCTCACTTGACACCTCTAACTATGGCTACACCTTC.

This clone was picked up a small number of times. The rearrangement joins TRBV6-5 to TRBJ1-5; TRBD1 matches 8 bases. The trim removed 7 bases at V and 5 bases at J, leaving 10 bases unmatched. The CDR3 totals 15 residues. Germline CDR1 MNHEY, CDR2 SVGAGI. CDR3 residues: CASNPGGWGDQPQHF. The CDR3 DNA reads TGTGCCAGCAACCCAGGGGGCTGGGGCGATCAGCCCCAGCATTTT.

CDR3 amino acids: CASSLEGRGQGYGYTF. CDR3 in DNA: TGTGCCAGCAGTTTGGAGGGACGAGGACAGGGGTATGGCTACACCTTC. The V and J genes are TRBV27 and TRBJ1-2; the match to TRBD1 covers 9 bases. Trimming at V came to 3 bases and at J to 5 bases, leaving 10 bases not matched to a gene. Germline V gene data show CDR1 as MNHEY and CDR2 as SMNVEV (reference sequence). The CDR3 loop spans 16 amino acids.

V and J are TRBV5-1 and TRBJ2-7; 11 nucleotides align to TRBD1. This CDR3 spans 14 amino acids. Germline CDR1 is SGHRS and CDR2 is YFSETQ. The V gene end was trimmed by 4 bases and the J gene end by 5 bases; junction bases not matched to a gene: 5. The CDR3 coding sequence is TGCGCCAGCAGCGCGGGACAGGGGGGACACGAGCAGTACTTC. Protein sequence: CASSAGQGGHEQYF.

The chain is built from TRBV5-1 and TRBJ2-1; the D is unclear. This CDR3 contains 13 residues. Trimming took 1 base from V and 6 from J, leaving 8 bases between them. CDR1 is SGHRS and CDR2 is YFSETQ in the germline V gene. CDR3 region: CASSLQLFNEQFF. The CDR3 coding sequence is TGCGCCAGCAGCTTGCAACTCTTCAATGAGCAGTTCTTC.

The genes are TRBV19 and TRBJ1-1, with D unclear. Germline V gene sequence: CDR1 LNHDA, CDR2 SQIVND (reference sequence). Trimming cost V 0 bases and J 0 bases, with 8 bases left between them. The CDR3 extends over 15 amino acids. CDR3: CASSIEGIMNTEAFF. CDR3 DNA sequence: TGTGCCAGTAGTATAGAAGGCATCATGAACACTGAAGCTTTCTTT. The whole variable domain, filled in from reference TRBV19 and TRBJ1-1, reads DGGITQSPKYLFRKEGQNVTLSCEQNLNHDAMYWYRQDPGQGLRLIYYSQIVNDFQKGDIAEGYSVSREKKESFPLTVTSAQKNPTAFYLCASSIEGIMNTEAFFGQGTRLTVV.

This clone has just a few counts. The rearrangement uses TRBV18 and TRBJ1-1; no firm D call. This CDR3 has 13 residues. Germline V gives CDR1 KGHSH, CDR2 LQKENI. V lost 6 bases and J lost 1, with 9 bases in between. The CDR3 region is CASSTGENTEAFF. The CDR3 DNA sequence: TGTGCCAGCTCCACGGGTGAGAACACTGAAGCTTTCTTT. The full variable domain, in which reference TRBV18 and TRBJ1-1 provide the parts outside the CDR3, is NAGVMQNPRHLVRRRGQEARLRCSPMKGHSHVYWYRQLPEEGLKFMVYLQKENIIDESGMPKERFSAEFPKEGPSILRIQQVVRGDSAAYFCASSTGENTEAFFGQGTRLTVV.

This chain uses TRBV7-8 with TRBJ2-7; perhaps TRBD1 as D (5 bases). This CDR3 has 14 residues. Germline loops: CDR1 SGHVS, CDR2 FQNEAQ. V was trimmed by 2 bases and J by 2 bases, leaving 10 bases between them. The chain's CDR3 is CASSLMVTAYEQYF. CDR3 coding DNA: TGTGCCAGCAGCTTAATGGTGACAGCCTACGAGCAGTACTTC.

V is TRBV19 and J is TRBJ2-1, with D perhaps TRBD2 (6 bases). Per germline, CDR1 LNHDA and CDR2 SQIVND (reference sequence). The V end lost 7 bases, the J end lost 5 bases, and 21 bases lay between the germline ends. The CDR3 runs to 16 residues. CDR3: CASMSGDSFGNNEQFF. CDR3 bases: TGTGCCAGTATGTCCGGGGACTCCTTCGGGAACAATGAGCAGTTCTTC.

The chain recombines TRBV30 with TRBJ1-5, with D hard to call. The CDR3 sequence is 15 residues long. Germline V gene data show CDR1 as GTSNPN and CDR2 as SVGIG (reference sequence). V was cut by 4 bases and J by 3 bases, with 16 bases left in between. CDR3 sequence: CAWTHGFVTNQPQHF. The DNA of the CDR3 is TGTGCCTGGACCCACGGGTTTGTTACCAATCAGCCCCAGCATTTT.

The chain employs TRBV5-1 and TRBJ2-3; D possibly corresponds to TRBD1 (6 bases). CDR3 length equals 15 residues. In germline, CDR1 is SGHRS, CDR2 YFSETQ. V lost 0 bases to trimming and J lost 2 bases, with 10 bases between them. Here the CDR3 DNA reads TGCGCCAGCAGCTTGGACAGGGCCCCCACAGATACGCAGTATTTT. It is translated as CASSLDRAPTDTQYF.

The sample holds one count of this clone. The chain couples TRBV19 to TRBJ1-2; a weak D match, TRBD1 (5 bases). This CDR3 contains 14 residues. Trimming took 2 bases from V and 7 from J, leaving 14 bases between them. The V gene's germline CDR1 is LNHDA and CDR2 SQIVND (reference sequence). DNA of the CDR3: TGTGCCAGTAGTATAAAGGGGCAGGGTGCTGGCTACACCTTC. Encoded protein: CASSIKGQGAGYTF.

This chain connects TRBV18 to TRBJ2-7, with D unclear. The CDR3 covers 16 residues. Germline V gives CDR1 KGHSH, CDR2 LQKENI. Deletions cut 3 bases from V and 0 bases from J, with 15 bases between. This CDR3 reads CASSPPSRISSYEQYF. CDR3 coding DNA: TGTGCCAGCTCACCCCCATCGCGGATCAGCTCCTACGAGCAGTACTTC. Drawing the rest from reference TRBV18 and TRBJ2-7, the complete variable domain is NAGVMQNPRHLVRRRGQEARLRCSPMKGHSHVYWYRQLPEEGLKFMVYLQKENIIDESGMPKERFSAEFPKEGPSILRIQQVVRGDSAAYFCASSPPSRISSYEQYFGPGTRLTVT.

V is TRBV2 and J is TRBJ2-1, with D unclear. CDR3 size: 13 residues. V lost 6 bases and J lost 0, with 6 bases in between. Looked up from germline, CDR1 is SNHLY and CDR2 is FYNNEI. The DNA for the CDR3 is TGTGCCAGCAGCGGTAGCTCCTACAATGAGCAGTTCTTC. Translated, it gives CASSGSSYNEQFF.

This clone was counted a single time. The V gene is TRBV6-5, the J gene TRBJ1-3; no firm D call. This CDR3 region has 15 residues. Germline CDR1 is MNHEY and CDR2 is SVGAGI. V was shortened by 2 bases and J by 4 bases, with 12 bases between the two germline ends. DNA of the CDR3: TGTGCCAGCAGTTACACATCAGTACCGGGAAACACCATATATTTT. Translated: CASSYTSVPGNTIYF.

In its sample, this clone was seen a few times. This chain uses TRBV5-4 with TRBJ2-4, with 8 bases that match TRBD1. The length of the CDR3 is 19 residues. V lost 0 bases, J lost 0 bases, and 11 bases stayed unmatched. CDR1 and CDR2 (germline): SGHNT, YYREEE (reference sequence). CDR3 in amino acids: CASSLAQGAINLAKNIQYF. The CDR3 bases are TGTGCCAGCAGCTTGGCGCAGGGGGCGATTAATCTAGCCAAAAACATTCAGTACTTC.

This rearrangement joins TRBV30 to TRBJ2-2, with D hard to call. V dropped 4 bases and J dropped 2 bases, with 5 bases sitting between them. Germline loops: CDR1 GTSNPN, CDR2 SVGIG (reference sequence). The CDR3 is 12 amino acids. The CDR3: CAWTANTGELFF. The CDR3 nucleotides are TGTGCCTGGACAGCAAACACCGGGGAGCTGTTTTTT.

V gene TRBV7-9 combines with J gene TRBJ1-4; possibly TRBD1 for D (6 bases). The CDR3 consists of 15 residues. Per germline, CDR1 SEHNR and CDR2 FQNEAQ (reference sequence). V lost 7 bases and J lost 4, with 16 bases in between. In DNA form, the CDR3 reads TGTGCCAGCACCCCGACCCAGGGGAGTAATGAAAAACTGTTTTTT. It translates to CASTPTQGSNEKLFF.

This clone occurred once. The chain recombines TRBV4-3 with TRBJ1-2; D not resolved. Germline-derived CDR1 and CDR2 are LGHNA and YSLEER. This CDR3 comprises 14 residues. Trimming stripped 0 bases from V and 6 bases from J, with 11 bases between. CDR3 nucleotide sequence: TGCGCCAGCAGCCAAGATCTGGGGATTGATGGCTACACCTTC. This sequence encodes CASSQDLGIDGYTF.

The chain employs TRBV19 and TRBJ1-2; D uncertain. Germline V gives CDR1 LNHDA, CDR2 SQIVND (reference sequence). The CDR3 has 12 residues. V was pared by 6 bases and J by 5 bases, with 10 bases between. CDR3: CASSARRYGYTF. The CDR3 DNA reads as TGTGCCAGTAGCGCTCGACGGTATGGCTACACCTTC.

This clone was counted only a few times. The rearrangement uses TRBV5-1 and TRBJ2-5, with D tentatively TRBD1 (5 bases). Germline loops: CDR1 SGHRS, CDR2 YFSETQ. The germline V and J ends were trimmed by 0 bases and 7 bases, with 13 bases remaining between them. This CDR3 has 14 residues. CDR3 nucleotides: TGCGCCAGCAGCTTGGGGCAGGGCATGGGGACCCAGTACTTC. Its protein is CASSLGQGMGTQYF.

The DNA for the CDR3 is TGTGCCATCAGTGGCGTGTACCAAGAGACCCAGTACTTC. It is translated as CAISGVYQETQYF. The chain uses TRBV10-3 and TRBJ2-5; D remains unclear. The CDR3 is made up of 13 amino acids. V was cut by 4 bases and J by 0 bases, with 6 bases left in between. Germline loops: CDR1 ENHRY, CDR2 SYGVKD.